This TCR beta chain was obtained from a study of blood T cells in healthy people across ages. Study outcomes and limitations: Researchers report that TCR beta diversity correlated strongly with naive T cell percentage.

Per sample, extraction of total RNA gave at least 5.5 micrograms in every case. This clonotype was recorded a few times. Its specificity is not known. PCR was performed a second time for about 7 to 11 cycles using a sample-barcoded 5' primer and a J-beta primer mix. Per sample, CDR3-containing paired-end reads numbered at least 2.5 million. TCRdb re-derived calls from the 5' RACE reads in MiXCR, one entry per CDR3 protein. The sample has fewer than 2,000,000 distinct CDR3 sequences, 30% to 40% seen once; the top ten hold around 11%. The sequence derives from a woman aged 25 to 39 in good health. Sequences were obtained from blood.

The CDR3 reads CASSPTSGGASDTQYF. The CDR3 DNA sequence: TGCGCCAGCAGCCCCACTAGCGGGGGGGCCTCAGATACGCAGTATTTT. This sequence joins TRBV5-1 and TRBJ2-3; 13 bases map to TRBD2. J lost 4 bases, V lost 4 bases, and 6 bases had no gene match. This CDR3 has 16 residues. Germline V gene data show CDR1 as SGHRS and CDR2 as YFSETQ.